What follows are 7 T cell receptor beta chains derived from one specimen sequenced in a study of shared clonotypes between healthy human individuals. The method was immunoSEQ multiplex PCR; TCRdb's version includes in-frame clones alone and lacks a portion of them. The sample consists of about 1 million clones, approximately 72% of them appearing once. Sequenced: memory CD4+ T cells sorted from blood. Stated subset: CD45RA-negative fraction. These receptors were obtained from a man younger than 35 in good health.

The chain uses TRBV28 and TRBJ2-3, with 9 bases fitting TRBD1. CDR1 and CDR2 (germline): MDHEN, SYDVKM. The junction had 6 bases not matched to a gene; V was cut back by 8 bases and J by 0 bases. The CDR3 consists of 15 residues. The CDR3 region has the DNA TGTGCCAGCGGCTACGGGACAGGGAGCACAGATACGCAGTATTTT. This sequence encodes CASGYGTGSTDTQYF.

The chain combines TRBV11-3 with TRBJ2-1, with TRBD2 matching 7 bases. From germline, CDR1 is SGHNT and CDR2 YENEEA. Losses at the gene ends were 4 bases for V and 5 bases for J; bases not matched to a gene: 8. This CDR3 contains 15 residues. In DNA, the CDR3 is TGTGCCAGCAGCTCAGAGGGAGGGCCGGACAATGAGCAGTTCTTC. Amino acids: CASSSEGGPDNEQFF.

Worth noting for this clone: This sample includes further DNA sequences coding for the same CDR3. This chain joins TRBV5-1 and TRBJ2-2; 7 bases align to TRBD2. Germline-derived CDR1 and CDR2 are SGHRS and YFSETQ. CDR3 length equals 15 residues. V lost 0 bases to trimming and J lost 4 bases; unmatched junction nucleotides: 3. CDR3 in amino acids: CASSLDGGSTGELFF. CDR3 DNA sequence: TGCGCCAGCAGCTTGGACGGGGGGTCCACCGGGGAGCTGTTTTTT.

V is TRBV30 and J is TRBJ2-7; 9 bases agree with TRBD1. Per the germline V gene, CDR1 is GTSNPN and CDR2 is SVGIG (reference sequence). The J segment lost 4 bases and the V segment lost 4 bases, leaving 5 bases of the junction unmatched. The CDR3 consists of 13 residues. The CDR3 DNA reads TGTGCCTGGACAACAGGGGGCCGTTACGAGCAGTACTTC. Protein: CAWTTGGRYEQYF.

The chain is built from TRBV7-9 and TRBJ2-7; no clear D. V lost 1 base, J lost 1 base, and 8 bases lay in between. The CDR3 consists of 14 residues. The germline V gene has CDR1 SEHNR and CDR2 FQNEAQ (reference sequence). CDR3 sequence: CASSLEVGSYEQYF. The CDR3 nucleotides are TGTGCCAGCAGCTTAGAGGTAGGATCCTACGAGCAGTACTTC.

CDR3 amino acids: CACITKTPTAETQYF. The CDR3 region has the DNA TGTGCCTGCATCACAAAGACTCCGACGGCAGAGACCCAGTACTTC. V is TRBV5-4 and J is TRBJ2-5; the D is unclear. There are 15 residues in the CDR3. V lost 10 bases and J lost 4, with 23 bases in between. Germline V gene data show CDR1 as SGHNT and CDR2 as YYREEE (reference sequence).

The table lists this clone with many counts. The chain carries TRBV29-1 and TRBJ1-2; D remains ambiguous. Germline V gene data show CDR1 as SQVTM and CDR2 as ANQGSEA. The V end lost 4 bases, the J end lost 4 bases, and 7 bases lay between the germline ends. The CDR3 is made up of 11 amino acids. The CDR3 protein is CSVGQLYGYTF. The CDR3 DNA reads TGCAGCGTTGGTCAGCTCTATGGCTACACCTTC.